These 28 T cell receptor beta chains were sequenced from one sample in a study of T cells in Graves' hyperthyroidism and ophthalmopathy. What was amplified from RNA transcripts were TCR beta CDR3 regions. When the TCR CDR3 underwent first-round RT-PCR, the HTBI primer set was used. TCRdb itself ran the multiplex PCR reads through MiXCR, one entry per CDR3 protein. The table shows more than 550,000 distinct CDR3 sequences, with 15% to 20% occurring only once. What was sequenced was blood. These receptors were taken from a man in his fifties with Graves' hyperthyroidism.

Ten or more counts support this clonotype. The rearrangement joins TRBV6-1 to TRBJ2-3, with 8 bases matching TRBD2. Germline trimming cut 4 bases from V and 0 bases from J; bases unmatched to any gene: 6. The germline V gene has CDR1 MNHNS and CDR2 SASEGT. The CDR3 totals 16 residues. CDR3 nucleotide sequence: TGTGCCAGCAGTGCTTCCGGGAGGGCCAGCACAGATACGCAGTATTTT. Its protein is CASSASGRASTDTQYF.

This clonotype was seen repeatedly, ten times or more. The V call is TRBV28, the J call TRBJ2-5; D call uncertain. Trimming cost V 5 bases and J 4 bases, with 20 bases left between them. CDR1 and CDR2 (germline): MDHEN, SYDVKM. This CDR3 comprises 16 residues. Written as DNA, the CDR3 is TGTGCCAGCAGTGAGGACCTCTTCAATACCTTAGAGACCCAGTACTTC. It specifies CASSEDLFNTLETQYF.

This clonotype was observed a handful of times. V gene TRBV7-9 combines with J gene TRBJ2-7; 8 nucleotides line up with TRBD2. Germline V CDR1 and CDR2: SEHNR, FQNEAQ (reference sequence). The CDR3 totals 17 residues. J was trimmed by 4 bases and V by 5 bases; bases with no gene match: 16. CDR3 sequence (DNA): TGTGCCAGCAGCCGGTCTGGTAAGCGGGAGACTGGGTACGAGCAGTACTTC. Amino acids: CASSRSGKRETGYEQYF.

This clonotype appeared a few times. The rearrangement joins TRBV7-9 to TRBJ2-1, with 10 bases matching TRBD1. Looked up from germline, CDR1 is SEHNR and CDR2 is FQNEAQ (reference sequence). V lost 5 bases, J lost 3 bases, and 10 bases stayed unmatched. This CDR3 has 17 residues. CDR3 region: CASSDDTGTGDYNEQFF. The CDR3 DNA sequence: TGTGCCAGCAGCGACGACACCGGGACAGGGGACTACAATGAGCAGTTCTTC.

The table lists this clonotype with many counts. The junction shows a germline mismatch at one end, possibly a read error. V is TRBV30 and J is TRBJ2-3, with TRBD1 matching over 8 bases. The CDR3 is 14 residues long. From germline, CDR1 is GTSNPN and CDR2 SVGIG (reference sequence). DNA of the CDR3: TGTGCATGGACGTGGCAGGGGGCAACAGATACGCAGTATTTT. This gives the protein CAWTWQGATDTQYF. Full variable domain (remainder filled in from reference TRBV30 and TRBJ2-3): SQTIHQWPATLVQPVGSPLSLECTVEGTSNPNLYWYRQAAGRGLQLLFYSVGIGQISSEVPQNLSASRPQDRQFILSSKKLLLSDSGFYLCAWTWQGATDTQYFGPGTRLTVL.

The V gene is TRBV12-3 or TRBV12-4, the J gene TRBJ1-6; D remains ambiguous. Trimming left V 6 bases short and J 6 bases short, with 9 bases between. CDR3 length: 13 residues. As DNA, the CDR3 is TGTGCCAGCAGGGCCCGAACTAATTCACCCCTCCACTTT. It encodes CASRARTNSPLHF.

This clonotype was seen a handful of times. The genes are TRBV28 and TRBJ1-5, with 8 bases lining up with TRBD1. The junction had 12 bases not matched to a gene; V was cut back by 7 bases and J by 7 bases. Germline V gene data show CDR1 as MDHEN and CDR2 as SYDVKM. This CDR3 comprises 15 residues. The CDR3 DNA sequence: TGTGCCAGCACCCCTTTTGGACAGGGAGGACAGCCCCAGCATTTT. Its translation is CASTPFGQGGQPQHF.

This clonotype appeared many times. This chain uses TRBV30 with TRBJ1-1; D is perhaps TRBD1 (6 bases). Between the trimmed V and J ends, which lost 6 bases and 0 bases, there was a span of 11 bases. The CDR3 runs 13 residues. Germline V gene data show CDR1 as GTSNPN and CDR2 as SVGIG (reference sequence). The CDR3 protein is CACGGLMNTEAFF. For the CDR3, the DNA is TGTGCCTGTGGGGGGCTTATGAACACTGAAGCTTTCTTT.

This clonotype appeared many times. DNA for the CDR3: TGTGCCAGCAGCCAACCGGGACCAGCCACAGATACGCAGTATTTT. Its translation: CASSQPGPATDTQYF. The chain combines TRBV11-1 with TRBJ2-3; the D gene could be TRBD1 or TRBD2 (5 bases each). Trimming took 5 bases from V and 2 from J, leaving 14 bases between them. The CDR3 has 15 amino acids. The V gene's germline CDR1 is SGHAT and CDR2 FQDESV (reference sequence).

This clonotype was counted many times. The chain recombines TRBV3-1 with TRBJ2-1; tentatively, D is TRBD2 (5 bases). Germline assignment: CDR1 LGHDT and CDR2 YNNKEL (reference sequence). The CDR3 totals 14 residues. V lost 4 bases and J 5 bases, leaving 12 bases between the germline ends. The DNA of the CDR3 is TGTGCCAGCAGCCCGACGGACGGGGACAATGAGCAGTTCTTC. Protein product: CASSPTDGDNEQFF.

This clonotype has a handful of counts. This chain links TRBV6-2 or TRBV6-3 with TRBJ2-3; no firm D call. Germline V gives CDR1 MNHEY, CDR2 SVGEGT. The CDR3 contains 13 residues. Trimming stripped 4 bases from V and 6 bases from J, with 11 bases between. CDR3 nucleotides: TGTGCCAGCAGTTCTTCTGGGGTGGATACGCAGTATTTT. It is translated as CASSSSGVDTQYF.

In this sample, this clonotype turned up many times. The V and J genes are TRBV2 and TRBJ1-1; 10 nucleotides agree with TRBD1. Germline V gene sequence: CDR1 SNHLY, CDR2 FYNNEI. V was pared by 2 bases and J by 4 bases, with 1 base of the junction left unmatched. The CDR3 runs to 14 residues. The CDR3 sequence is CASSERQGATEAFF. For the CDR3, the DNA is TGTGCCAGCAGTGAACGACAGGGGGCCACTGAAGCTTTCTTT.

The chain carries TRBV20-1 and TRBJ1-1; D is ambiguous. The CDR3 is 12 residues long. Germline assignment: CDR1 DFQATT and CDR2 SNEGSKA (reference sequence). The V and J ends lost 2 bases and 1 base respectively, with 5 bases between them. The CDR3 loop is CSARQPNTEAFF. For the CDR3, the DNA is TGCAGTGCTAGACAGCCGAACACTGAAGCTTTCTTT.

Turning to this clonotype: This may be a read error, as it is one base from a much larger clone. The chain combines TRBV29-1 with TRBJ1-4; perhaps TRBD1 as D (6 bases). V gave up 7 bases and J gave up 3 bases, with 18 bases separating them. Germline assignment: CDR1 SQVTM and CDR2 ANQGSEA. The CDR3 sequence is 15 residues long. The CDR3 DNA sequence: TGCAGCGCCACCATAGGGGGGGAGGCTAATGAAAAACTGTTTTTT. Translated, it gives CSATIGGEANEKLFF.

V gene TRBV28 combines with J gene TRBJ2-7; the D is unclear. V gave up 2 bases and J gave up 0 bases, with 8 bases separating them. The CDR3 runs 14 residues. From germline, CDR1 is MDHEN and CDR2 SYDVKM. This CDR3 is CASSLRLRSYEQYF. CDR3 nucleotide sequence: TGTGCCAGCAGTTTACGACTTCGCTCCTACGAGCAGTACTTC.

The sample holds a few counts of this clonotype. The chain carries TRBV9 and TRBJ2-1, with TRBD2 identical over 8 bases. Trimming took 4 bases from V and 8 from J; bases not matched to a gene: 11. Germline assignment: CDR1 SGDLS and CDR2 YYNGEE. This CDR3 has 15 amino acids. The DNA of the CDR3 is TGTGCCAGCAGCTCGAGGACTAGCTTACTCGATGAGCAGTTCTTC. This sequence encodes CASSSRTSLLDEQFF.

This clonotype was counted between two and nine times. The rearrangement joins TRBV7-2 to TRBJ2-7; a weak D match, TRBD1 (5 bases). From germline, CDR1 is SGHTA and CDR2 FQGNSA. Deletions cut 4 bases from V and 5 bases from J, with 18 bases between. This CDR3 has 15 amino acids. The CDR3 nucleotides read TGTGCCAGCAGCTCATCTTCCCACCAAGGGGACGAGCAGTACTTC. Encoded protein: CASSSSSHQGDEQYF.

As regards this clonotype: Just one base apart from a much larger clone, this may be a read error. The chain has TRBV5-1 and TRBJ2-3, with D possibly matching TRBD2 (6 bases). The CDR3 is made up of 14 amino acids. Germline V gives CDR1 SGHRS, CDR2 YFSETQ. The CDR3 loop reads CASIPGLHTDTKYF. The CDR3 DNA is TGCGCCAGCATTCCGGGACTGCACACAGATACGAAGTATTTT.

The sample holds a few counts of this clonotype. V usage is TRBV29-1 and J usage is TRBJ1-2; 9 nucleotides match TRBD1. The CDR3 contains 18 residues. CDR1 and CDR2 from the germline V gene are SQVTM and ANQGSEA. Unmatched junction bases numbered 18, after V lost 0 bases and J lost 7 bases. CDR3 in DNA: TGCAGCGTTGAAGAGAGTGAGTGGGACAGGGTCAGACGTGGTGGCTACACCTTC. Encoded protein: CSVEESEWDRVRRGGYTF.

This clonotype was observed at least ten times. This chain links TRBV12-3 or TRBV12-4 with TRBJ2-7; 8 positions match TRBD1. This CDR3 has 16 residues. Unmatched junction bases numbered 8, after V lost 4 bases and J lost 0 bases. The CDR3 region has the DNA TGTGCCAGCAGTTCCCCACAGGGGGTTAACTCCTACGAGCAGTACTTC. It codes for CASSSPQGVNSYEQYF.

This clonotype has at least ten counts. This rearrangement joins TRBV2 to TRBJ2-1, with a tentative D call TRBD2 (5 bases). The V gene lost 5 bases and the J gene lost 2 bases, with 22 bases spanning the gap. This CDR3 comprises 18 residues. Germline lookup yields CDR1 SNHLY and CDR2 FYNNEI. CDR3 sequence: CASSPTHPLAFTYNEQFF. The DNA of the CDR3 is TGTGCCAGCAGTCCCACACACCCTCTAGCCTTTACCTACAATGAGCAGTTCTTC.

Ten or more counts support this clonotype. The V call is TRBV24-1, the J call TRBJ2-1; 8 bases fit TRBD1. There are 16 residues in the CDR3. CDR1 is KGHDR, CDR2 SFDVKD, per germline. The V and J ends lost 3 bases and 3 bases, in that order; junction bases with no gene match: 6. This CDR3 is CATSDEDRAVYNEQFF. The CDR3 DNA reads TGTGCCACCAGTGATGAGGACAGGGCAGTCTACAATGAGCAGTTCTTC.

The CDR3 reads CASSLETGEYQPQHF. The CDR3 coding sequence is TGCGCCAGCAGCTTGGAGACAGGAGAATATCAGCCCCAGCATTTT. This sequence joins TRBV5-1 and TRBJ1-5; tentative D call: TRBD1 (6 bases). The V end lost 0 bases, the J end lost 5 bases, and 12 bases lay between the germline ends. This CDR3 has 15 residues. CDR1 and CDR2 (germline): SGHRS, YFSETQ.

This clonotype was seen at least ten times. The chain links TRBV12-3 or TRBV12-4 to TRBJ2-7, with 11 bases identical to TRBD1. This CDR3 comprises 13 residues. Trimming at V came to 4 bases and at J to 5 bases, leaving 1 base not matched to a gene. In DNA form, the CDR3 reads TGTGCCAGCAGTTGGGACAGGGGGAACGAGCAGTACTTC. Protein: CASSWDRGNEQYF.

This sequence joins TRBV24-1 and TRBJ1-5; 9 nucleotides line up with TRBD1. This CDR3 is 16 amino acids long. The V gene's germline CDR1 is KGHDR and CDR2 SFDVKD. Trimming at V came to 4 bases and at J to 2 bases, leaving 5 bases not matched to a gene. CDR3 DNA sequence: TGTGCCACCAGTGAGGGGGACAGGGCTGGCAATCAGCCCCAGCATTTT. Residues: CATSEGDRAGNQPQHF.

Only a few counts were recorded for this clonotype. This chain uses TRBV6-1 with TRBJ1-4; D gene uncertain. Germline loops: CDR1 MNHNS, CDR2 SASEGT. V lost 3 bases and J 13 bases, leaving 12 bases between the germline ends. The CDR3 totals 12 residues. CDR3 sequence: CASSEPPSGLFF. In nucleotides, the CDR3 is TGTGCCAGCAGTGAGCCCCCTTCCGGACTGTTTTTT.

V is TRBV18 and J is TRBJ2-2, with D possibly being TRBD1 (5 bases). Germline CDR1 KGHSH, CDR2 LQKENI. V gave up 4 bases and J gave up 4 bases, with 22 bases separating them. This CDR3 is built from 18 residues. The CDR3 spells CASSLTVSWTSGTGELFF. CDR3 nucleotide sequence: TGTGCCAGCTCACTTACCGTCTCATGGACAAGTGGCACCGGGGAGCTGTTTTTT. Complete variable domain (other parts from reference TRBV18 and TRBJ2-2): NAGVMQNPRHLVRRRGQEARLRCSPMKGHSHVYWYRQLPEEGLKFMVYLQKENIIDESGMPKERFSAEFPKEGPSILRIQQVVRGDSAAYFCASSLTVSWTSGTGELFFGEGSRLTVL.

This clonotype was found many times. The chain links TRBV28 to TRBJ2-3; D is uncertain. Germline V gene data show CDR1 as MDHEN and CDR2 as SYDVKM. The V gene lost 3 bases and the J gene lost 2 bases, with 9 bases spanning the gap. This CDR3 has 14 amino acids. CDR3 DNA: TGTGCCAGCAGTTTTGTGGAAGACACAGATACGCAGTATTTT. As protein: CASSFVEDTDTQYF.